This TCR beta chain was sequenced for a study of T cells expressing NK-cell markers. Study-level information: HCMV serostatus: most of the eight sequenced donors positive, one negative.

This CDR3 has 12 amino acids. Germline V gives CDR1 SGHRS, CDR2 YFSETQ. A 5'RACE template switching approach incorporating UMIs was used to make TCR beta cDNA. TCRdb re-called the 5' RACE reads, yielding one record per CDR3 amino acid sequence without DNA. Its table lists about 450,000 distinct CDR3 sequences. As concerns this clonotype: The antigen is not known.

Study-wide points: The dominant NKG2C+ clonotypes represented about 1.0-8% of CD8+ T cells in several donors. The leading position in the CD3+CD56-NKG2C+ fraction of a handful of donors also went to these clonotypes.

The chain employs TRBV5-1 and TRBJ2-2. Sequencing was performed on blood T cells: a sorted CD56 or NKG2C T cell subset, CD4+ or CD8+ T cells, or bulk PBMC T cells (not recorded which). This TCR came from a woman aged 18-69 years in good health. CDR3 sequence reads: CATRPVAGELFF.